This T cell receptor beta chain is from a study of T cell responses to AZD1222 COVID-19 vaccine. The study's findings and limits: There were mostly white British donors and more females than males, and clonal diversity was possibly underestimated.

In the case of this clone: Its target is not known.

CDR3 length: 14 amino acids. Trimming took 2 bases from V and 6 from J, leaving 13 bases between them. The germline V gene has CDR1 SGHTA and CDR2 FQGTGA. The assay was immunoSEQ multiplex PCR, and TCRdb's table has in-frame clones only and misses some. The top ten hold roughly 9.2% of the sample, which has 200,000 or so clones, 90% to 95% seen once. This chain connects TRBV7-3 to TRBJ1-1; D might be TRBD1 (5 bases). The material sequenced was peripheral blood, taken on day 0 of AZD1222 vaccination. The source of this sequence is an adult in good health. The CDR3 reads CASSLSRSRAEAFF. CDR3 coding DNA: TGTGCCAGCAGCTTATCGCGGTCCAGGGCTGAAGCTTTCTTT.